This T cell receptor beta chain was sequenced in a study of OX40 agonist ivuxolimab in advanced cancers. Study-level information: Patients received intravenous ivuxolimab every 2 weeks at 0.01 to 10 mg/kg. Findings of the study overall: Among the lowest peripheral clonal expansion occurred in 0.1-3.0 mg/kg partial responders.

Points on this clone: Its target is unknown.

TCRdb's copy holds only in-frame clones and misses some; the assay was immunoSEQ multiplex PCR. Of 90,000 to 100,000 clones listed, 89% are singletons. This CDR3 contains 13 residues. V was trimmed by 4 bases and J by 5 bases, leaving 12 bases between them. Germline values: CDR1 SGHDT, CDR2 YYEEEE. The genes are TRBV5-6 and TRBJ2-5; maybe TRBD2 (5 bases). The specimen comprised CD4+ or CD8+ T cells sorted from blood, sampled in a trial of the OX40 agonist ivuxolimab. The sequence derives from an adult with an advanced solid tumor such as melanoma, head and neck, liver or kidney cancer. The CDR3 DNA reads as TGTGCCAGCAGCCAGGACTTCGGGGAGACCCAGTACTTC. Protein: CASSQDFGETQYF.